Below, one T cell receptor beta chain is given with its context. Its antigen remains unidentified. The sample comes from a study of shared clonotypes between healthy human individuals. Study-level background: The study used three CD4 naive, three CD4 memory, two CD8 naive and one CD8 memory plate per donor. General study findings and limits: Represented diversity (both genetic and exposure-history) was limited by the small number of donors. The sampled material consisted only of blood, and tissue repertoires are likely to differ.

Deletions cut 0 bases from V and 1 base from J, with 8 bases between. Germline CDR1 reads SGDLS; CDR2 reads YYNGEE. CDR3 length: 16 residues. The data were produced by immunoSEQ multiplex PCR, yet TCRdb's version contains in-frame clones alone and is incomplete. The table lists about 2 million clones, about 95% of them singletons, with 0.13% in the top ten. The source is a man between 18 and 35 years old in good health. V is TRBV9 and J is TRBJ2-6; no clear D gene. Sequenced material: naive CD4+ T cells sorted from blood. Subset indicated: CD45RA+ positively selected. The CDR3 here is CASSVVSASGANVLTF. The DNA of the CDR3 is TGTGCCAGCAGCGTAGTGAGTGCTTCTGGGGCCAACGTCCTGACTTTC.